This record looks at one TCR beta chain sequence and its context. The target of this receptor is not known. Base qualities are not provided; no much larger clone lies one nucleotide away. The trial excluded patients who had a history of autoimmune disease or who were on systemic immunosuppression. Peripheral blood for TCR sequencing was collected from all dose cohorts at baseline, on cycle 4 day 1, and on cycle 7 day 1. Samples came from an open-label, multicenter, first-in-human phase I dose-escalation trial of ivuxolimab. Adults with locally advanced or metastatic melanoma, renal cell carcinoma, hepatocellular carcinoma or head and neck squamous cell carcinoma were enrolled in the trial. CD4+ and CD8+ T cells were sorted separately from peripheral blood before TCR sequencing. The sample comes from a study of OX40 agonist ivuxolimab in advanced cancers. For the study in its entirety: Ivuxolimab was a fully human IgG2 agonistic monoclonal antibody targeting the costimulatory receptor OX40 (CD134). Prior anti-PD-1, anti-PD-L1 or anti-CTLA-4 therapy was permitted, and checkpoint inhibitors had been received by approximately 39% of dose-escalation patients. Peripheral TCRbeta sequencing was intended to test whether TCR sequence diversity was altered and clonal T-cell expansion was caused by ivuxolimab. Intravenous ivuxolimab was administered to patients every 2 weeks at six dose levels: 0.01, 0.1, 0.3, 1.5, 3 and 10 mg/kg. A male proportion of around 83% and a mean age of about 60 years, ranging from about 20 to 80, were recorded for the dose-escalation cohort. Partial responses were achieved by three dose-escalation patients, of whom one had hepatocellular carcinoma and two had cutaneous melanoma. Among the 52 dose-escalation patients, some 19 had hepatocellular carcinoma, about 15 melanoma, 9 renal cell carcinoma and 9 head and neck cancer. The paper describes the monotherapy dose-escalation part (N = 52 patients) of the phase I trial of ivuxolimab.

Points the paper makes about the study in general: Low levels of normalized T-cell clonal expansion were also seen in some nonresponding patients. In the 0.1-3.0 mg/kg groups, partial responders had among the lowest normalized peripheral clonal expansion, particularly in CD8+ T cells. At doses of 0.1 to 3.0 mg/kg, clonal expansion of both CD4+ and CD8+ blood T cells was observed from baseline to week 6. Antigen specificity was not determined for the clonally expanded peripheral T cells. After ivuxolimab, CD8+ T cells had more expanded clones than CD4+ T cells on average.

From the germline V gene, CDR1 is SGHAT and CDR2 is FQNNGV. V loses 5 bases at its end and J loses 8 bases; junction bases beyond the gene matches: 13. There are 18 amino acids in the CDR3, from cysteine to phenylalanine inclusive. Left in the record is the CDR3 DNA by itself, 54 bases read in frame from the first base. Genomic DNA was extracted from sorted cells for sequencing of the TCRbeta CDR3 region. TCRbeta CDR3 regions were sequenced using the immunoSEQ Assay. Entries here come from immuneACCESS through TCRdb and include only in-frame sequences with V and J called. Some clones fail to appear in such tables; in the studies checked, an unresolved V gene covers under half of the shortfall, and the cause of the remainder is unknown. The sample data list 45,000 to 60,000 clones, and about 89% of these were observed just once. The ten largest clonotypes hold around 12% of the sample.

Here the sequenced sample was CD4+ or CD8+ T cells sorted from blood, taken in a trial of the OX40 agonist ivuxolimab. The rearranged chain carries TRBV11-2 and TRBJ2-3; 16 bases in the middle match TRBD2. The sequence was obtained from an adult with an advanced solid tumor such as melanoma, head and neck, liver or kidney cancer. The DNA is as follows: TGTGCCAGCAGCCCCGGGACTAGCGGGGGGGCCGAGGGCATTACGCAGTATTTT. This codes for CASSPGTSGGAEGITQYF.